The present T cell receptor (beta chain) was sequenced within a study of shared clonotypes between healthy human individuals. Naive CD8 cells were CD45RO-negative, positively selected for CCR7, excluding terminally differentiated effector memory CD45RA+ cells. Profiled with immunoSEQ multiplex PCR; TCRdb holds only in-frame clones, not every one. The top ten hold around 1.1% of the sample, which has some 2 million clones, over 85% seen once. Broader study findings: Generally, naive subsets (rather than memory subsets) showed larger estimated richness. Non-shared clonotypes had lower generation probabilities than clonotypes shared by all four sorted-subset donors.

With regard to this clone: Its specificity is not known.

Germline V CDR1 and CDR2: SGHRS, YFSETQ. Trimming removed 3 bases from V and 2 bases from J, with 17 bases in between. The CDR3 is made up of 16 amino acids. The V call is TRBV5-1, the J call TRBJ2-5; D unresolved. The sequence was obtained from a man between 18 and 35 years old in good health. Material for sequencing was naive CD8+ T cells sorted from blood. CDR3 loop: CASSSSIIPWQETQYF. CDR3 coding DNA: TGCGCCAGCAGCTCATCAATAATCCCGTGGCAAGAGACCCAGTACTTC.